The rows below give T cell receptor beta chains drawn from one sample of a study of OX40 agonist ivuxolimab in advanced cancers. This table comes from immunoSEQ multiplex PCR, and its TCRdb copy is limited to in-frame clones, with some not included. In the table there are 85,000 to 100,000 clones, around 94% of which are singletons. The material was CD4+ or CD8+ T cells sorted from blood, obtained in a trial of the OX40 agonist ivuxolimab. The receptors here all came from an adult with an advanced solid tumor such as melanoma, head and neck, liver or kidney cancer. Each CDR3 is given with its conserved first and last residue. The order of the fields is V gene, D gene, J gene, clone size, CDR3 DNA, CDR3 protein. D genes are given only for firm matches. A row's size may be missing; if present it is once, few, many or a size class.

TRBV6-5	NA	TRBJ2-1	once	TGTGCCAGCAGTAGCCCGGACGGGGGTGTCAATGAGCAGTTCTTC	CASSSPDGGVNEQFF
TRBV29-1	TRBD1	TRBJ1-5	NA	TGCAGCGTTGGCCGGGACAGGTCCCAGCCCCAGCATTTT	CSVGRDRSQPQHF
TRBV6-1	NA	TRBJ2-7	NA	TGTGCCAGCAGTGAAAGGGAAAGATCCTCCACCTACGAGCAGTACTTC	CASSERERSSTYEQYF
TRBV6-6	NA	TRBJ2-6	NA	TGTGCCAGCAGTTACGGGGCCAACGTCCTGACTTTC	CASSYGANVLTF
TRBV6-5	TRBD1	TRBJ2-3	NA	TGTGCCAGCCGGGACAGGATCACAGATACGCAGTATTTT	CASRDRITDTQYF
TRBV28	TRBD1	TRBJ2-7	NA	TGTGCCAGCAGGTCCGGGACAGGGTACGCCTACGAGCAGTACTTC	CASRSGTGYAYEQYF
TRBV7-9	TRBD1	TRBJ2-3	NA	TGTGCCAGCAGCTCGCAGACAGGGATCGGCACAGATACGCAGTATTTT	CASSSQTGIGTDTQYF
TRBV4-1	TRBD1	TRBJ1-3	once	TGCGCCAGCAGCCAAACAGGGGTTGGTGGAAACACCATATATTTT	CASSQTGVGGNTIYF
TRBV19	TRBD1	TRBJ1-2	NA	TGTGCCAGTAGTCCAACGGACAGGGTTCGAGCTAACTATGGCTACACCTTC	CASSPTDRVRANYGYTF
TRBV6-1	NA	TRBJ1-2	NA	TGTGCCAGCAGCTTAAAGAAAGGAGGGATCAATGGCTACACCTTC	CASSLKKGGINGYTF